This T cell receptor beta chain was captured by sequencing in a study of T cell clonality in common variable immunodeficiency. Regarding the study as a whole: Common variable immunodeficiency TCR beta sequences reportedly had fewer deletions and N-nucleotide insertions. Repertoire-complication correlations in CVID were limited by patient heterogeneity. The cause of increased CVID clonality remains unclear without subpopulation sequencing.

Repertoires were generated with immunoSEQ multiplex PCR, while TCRdb's copy carries only in-frame clones and drops some. The data show more than 9,000 clones, with none appearing a single time. Germline V gene data show CDR1 as SGHRS and CDR2 as YFSETQ. The CDR3 is 15 residues long. V trimming: 2 bases; J trimming: 6 bases; junction bases outside the gene matches: 4. This clone was picked up a small number of times. No antigen is known for it. Sequencing ends 3 residues short of the CDR3 end; the germline J gene provides the rest. Most patients and controls had Caucasian heritage. Replacement immunoglobulin had been given to every CVID subject for at least one year.

The V gene is TRBV5-1, the J gene TRBJ2-1, with 11 bases aligning to TRBD2. The sequenced sample was peripheral blood mononuclear cells. The receptor comes from a human donor with common variable immunodeficiency. This CDR3 reads CASSLLAGAGNEQFF. The CDR3 DNA, read in part, is TGCGCCAGCAGCTTACTAGCGGGAGCAGGCAATGAG.